These 25 T cell receptor beta chains were all obtained from the same sample, sequenced in a study of monozygotic twins with inflammatory bowel disease (dated by TCRdb to the late 2010s). The library was produced with 5' RACE. For sequencing, an Illumina HiSeq 2500 was employed. TCRdb reprocessed the reads; each CDR3 protein sequence makes one entry, and DNA is unavailable. The table held for this sample gives about 140,000 distinct CDR3 sequences. The top ten constitute roughly 1.2% of the sample. Sequenced: blood. The source is a human donor with ulcerative colitis or Crohn's disease, or a healthy co-twin of an affected twin (not recorded which).

This chain links TRBV7-3 with TRBJ2-1; the TRBD2 assignment by TCRdb is unverifiable without DNA. This CDR3 has 18 residues. Per the germline V gene, CDR1 is SGHTA and CDR2 is FQGTGA. The CDR3 region is CASSSGTSGPLSYNEQFF.

The chain carries TRBV11-2 and TRBJ2-3; TCRdb designates TRBD2, a call that cannot be tested without DNA. The CDR3 runs to 16 residues. The V gene's germline CDR1 is SGHAT and CDR2 FQNNGV. The CDR3 loop is CASSTGLAGSTDTQYF.

This rearrangement joins TRBV5-1 to TRBJ2-5; TCRdb indicates TRBD1, and absent DNA this call remains unverified. This CDR3 is built from 13 residues. Germline lookup yields CDR1 SGHRS and CDR2 YFSETQ. Here the CDR3 reads CASSTDSQETQYF.

This chain uses TRBV10-3 with TRBJ2-3; lacking DNA, the TRBD2 call made by TCRdb goes unchecked. The V gene's germline CDR1 is ENHRY and CDR2 SYGVKD. The CDR3 runs to 18 residues. CDR3 sequence reads: CAISESLSLAGGPGTQYF.

The gene calls are TRBV19 and TRBJ1-5; TCRdb names TRBD1, which stays unverified in the absence of DNA. CDR1 LNHDA and CDR2 SQIVND come from the germline V gene (reference sequence). The length of the CDR3 is 15 residues. CDR3 loop: CATSQGVGGNQPQHF.

CDR3 sequence reads: CASSRDRQESTDTQYF. The chain carries TRBV7-3 and TRBJ2-3; checking the TCRdb D call of TRBD1 is not possible without DNA. The CDR3 spans 16 residues. Germline CDR1 reads SGHTA; CDR2 reads FQGTGA.

The J gene is TRBJ2-2, the V gene TRBV7-3. CDR3 length: 12 amino acids. In germline, CDR1 is SGHTA, CDR2 FQGTGA. The CDR3 loop is CASRTYTGELFF.

The rearrangement uses TRBV5-1 and TRBJ2-7. CDR3 length equals 14 residues. Germline V gene lookup returns CDR1 SGHRS and CDR2 YFSETQ. CDR3 protein: CASSRAVLGDEQYF.

CDR3 amino acids: CASSPQGAGTEAFF. This chain connects TRBV18 to TRBJ1-1. This CDR3 spans 14 amino acids. Germline-derived CDR1 and CDR2 are KGHSH and LQKENI.

The genes are TRBV29-1 and TRBJ1-2; TCRdb designates TRBD1, a call that cannot be tested without DNA. Germline V gene sequence: CDR1 SQVTM, CDR2 ANQGSEA. The CDR3 spans 12 residues. CDR3 residues: CSAGDPSQGYTF.

The chain couples TRBV5-1 to TRBJ2-7; TCRdb's assignment of TRBD2 cannot be checked, as there is no DNA. The CDR3 runs 18 residues. Germline V lookup: CDR1 SGHRS, CDR2 YFSETQ. CDR3 sequence: CASSRPLAGGSVGIEQYF.

The J gene is TRBJ2-2, the V gene TRBV29-1; TCRdb's assignment of TRBD2 cannot be checked, as there is no DNA. Germline CDR1 and CDR2: SQVTM and ANQGSEA. CDR3 length: 17 amino acids. The CDR3 here is CSAKRVAGGQNTGELFF.

This chain joins TRBV7-6 and TRBJ2-5; TCRdb calls TRBD1, which cannot be checked without DNA. CDR3 length equals 12 residues. Germline loops: CDR1 SGHVS, CDR2 FNYEAQ. CDR3 in amino acids: CASRDSQETQYF.

The CDR3 region is CASKSRTDRVIATNEKLFF. The rearrangement joins TRBV2 to TRBJ1-4; TCRdb outputs TRBD1, but without DNA this stays unchecked. This CDR3 has 19 residues. The germline CDR1 and CDR2 sequences are SNHLY and FYNNEI.

The V gene is TRBV2, the J gene TRBJ1-5. This CDR3 spans 15 amino acids. Germline values: CDR1 SNHLY, CDR2 FYNNEI. CDR3: CASVRDRKGNQPQHF.

The rearrangement joins TRBV11-2 to TRBJ2-5; as DNA is missing, the TRBD2 call by TCRdb cannot be tested. Germline V gives CDR1 SGHAT, CDR2 FQNNGV. This CDR3 has 18 amino acids. The CDR3 here is CASSFGLAGGSLQETQYF.

The V and J genes are TRBV12-3 or TRBV12-4 and TRBJ2-1; with no DNA, the TCRdb D assignment of TRBD1 cannot be verified. The CDR3 consists of 12 residues. The chain's CDR3 is CASRPEDHRQFF.

The chain employs TRBV18 and TRBJ2-1; checking the TCRdb D call of TRBD2 is not possible without DNA. Germline CDR1 KGHSH, CDR2 LQKENI. This CDR3 has 12 residues. The CDR3 reads CAGNSGYNEQFF.

This chain connects TRBV5-6 to TRBJ1-5; lacking DNA, the TRBD1 call made by TCRdb goes unchecked. The length of the CDR3 is 15 residues. CDR1 and CDR2 from the germline V gene are SGHDT and YYEEEE. CDR3 residues: CASSTTGGERQPQHF.

The chain links TRBV29-1 to TRBJ2-2; without DNA, the TCRdb call of TRBD2 cannot be checked. The CDR3 loop spans 15 amino acids. The germline V gene has CDR1 SQVTM and CDR2 ANQGSEA. The CDR3 spells CSVLLSGTNTGELFF.

The chain carries TRBV24-1 and TRBJ1-1. The CDR3 covers 12 residues. Germline loops: CDR1 KGHDR, CDR2 SFDVKD. CDR3 amino acids: CATSDSGREAFF.

The V call is TRBV5-1, the J call TRBJ1-1. The CDR3 is made up of 14 amino acids. The V gene's germline CDR1 is SGHRS and CDR2 YFSETQ. Here the CDR3 reads CASSPKTGNTEAFF.

J is TRBJ2-1 and V is TRBV4-3; TCRdb indicates TRBD1, and absent DNA this call remains unverified. The CDR3 runs to 15 residues. The germline CDR1 and CDR2 sequences are LGHNA and YSLEER. The CDR3: CASSQQRTAYNEQFF.

The chain is built from TRBV20-1 and TRBJ2-1; absent DNA, TCRdb's TRBD2 call cannot be checked. Germline loops: CDR1 DFQATT, CDR2 SNEGSKA (reference sequence). This CDR3 region has 16 residues. The CDR3 protein is CSARGGGAGAYNEQFF.

The chain employs TRBV7-9 and TRBJ2-1; there is no DNA to check the TCRdb D call of TRBD2. The CDR3 runs to 16 residues. Germline V CDR1 and CDR2: SEHNR, FQNEAQ (reference sequence). CDR3: CASSLALAGGYNEQFF.